A single sample gave rise to the 2 T cell receptor beta chains below, sequenced in a study of blood T cells in healthy people across ages. Together with a sample-barcoded 5' primer, a J-beta primer mix was included in a second PCR lasting roughly 7 to 11 cycles. TCRdb reprocessed the 5' RACE reads with MiXCR, giving one entry per CDR3 protein. The sample lists roughly 700,000 distinct CDR3 sequences; about 52% were seen once. Sequencing was performed on blood. Source of these receptors: a woman aged 55-70 years in good health.

This clonotype appeared many times. The chain couples TRBV12-3 or TRBV12-4 to TRBJ1-5; 8 bases are shared with TRBD1. The CDR3 has 14 residues. The trim removed 4 bases at V and 4 bases at J, leaving 3 bases unmatched. CDR3: CASSSGTGNQPQHF. CDR3 sequence (DNA): TGTGCCAGCAGTTCGGGGACAGGAAATCAGCCCCAGCATTTT.

Only a few counts were recorded for this clonotype. V is TRBV12-3 or TRBV12-4 and J is TRBJ2-5; possible D gene TRBD1, 7 bases. The tail of the sequence fits TRBJ2-7 better, so the J call may be wrong. The CDR3 has 14 amino acids. For the CDR3, the DNA is TGTGCCAGCAGAAGGGGGCGGGGTCCCTACGAGCAGTACTTC. Translating gives CASRRGRGPYEQYF.